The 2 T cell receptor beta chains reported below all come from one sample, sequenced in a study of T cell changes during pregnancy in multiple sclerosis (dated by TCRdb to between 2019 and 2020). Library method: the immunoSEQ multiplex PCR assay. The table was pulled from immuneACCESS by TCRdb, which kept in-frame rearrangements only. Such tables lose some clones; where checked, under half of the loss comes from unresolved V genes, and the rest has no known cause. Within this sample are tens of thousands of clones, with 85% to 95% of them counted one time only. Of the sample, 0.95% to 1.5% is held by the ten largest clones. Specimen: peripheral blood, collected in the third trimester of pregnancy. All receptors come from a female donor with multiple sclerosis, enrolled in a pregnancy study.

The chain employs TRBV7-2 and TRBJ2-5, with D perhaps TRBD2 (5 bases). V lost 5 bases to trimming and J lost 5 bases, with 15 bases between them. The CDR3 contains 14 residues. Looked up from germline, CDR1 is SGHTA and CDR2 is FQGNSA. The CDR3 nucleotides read TGTGCCAGCAGCCAAGGAGTAGCGATCGAGACCCAGTACTTC. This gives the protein CASSQGVAIETQYF.

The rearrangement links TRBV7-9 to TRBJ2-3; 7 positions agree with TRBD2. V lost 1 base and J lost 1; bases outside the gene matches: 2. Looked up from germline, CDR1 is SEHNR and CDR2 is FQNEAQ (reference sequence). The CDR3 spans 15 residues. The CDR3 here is CASSLGLAGTDTQYF. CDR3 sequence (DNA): TGTGCCAGCAGCTTAGGCCTAGCGGGCACAGATACGCAGTATTTT.